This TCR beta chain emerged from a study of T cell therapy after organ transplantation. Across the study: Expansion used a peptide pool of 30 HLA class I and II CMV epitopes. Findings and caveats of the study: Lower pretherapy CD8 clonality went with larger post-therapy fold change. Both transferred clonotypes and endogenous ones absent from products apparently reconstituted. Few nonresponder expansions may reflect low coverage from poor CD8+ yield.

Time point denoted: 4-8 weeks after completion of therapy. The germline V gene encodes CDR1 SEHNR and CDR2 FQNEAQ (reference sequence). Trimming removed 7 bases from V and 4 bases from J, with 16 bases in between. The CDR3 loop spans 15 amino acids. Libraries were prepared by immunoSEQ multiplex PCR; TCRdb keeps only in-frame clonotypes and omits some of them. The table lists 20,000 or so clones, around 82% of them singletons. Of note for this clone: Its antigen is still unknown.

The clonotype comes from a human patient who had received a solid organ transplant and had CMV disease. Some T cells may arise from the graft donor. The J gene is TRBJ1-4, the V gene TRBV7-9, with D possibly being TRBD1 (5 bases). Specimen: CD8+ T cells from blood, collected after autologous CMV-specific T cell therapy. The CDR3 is CASTPGAGSNEKLFF. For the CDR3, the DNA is TGTGCCAGCACCCCCGGGGCAGGAAGTAATGAAAAACTGTTTTTT.